This T cell receptor beta chain was sequenced for a study of blood T cell repertoires in COVID-19. Germline loops: CDR1 SNHLY, CDR2 FYNNEI. Trimming removed 7 bases from V and 3 bases from J, with 10 bases in between. CDR3 length: 12 amino acids. Source study methods: Reference gene primer amplification gave nucleated cell count estimates. Sequenced by immunoSEQ multiplex PCR; TCRdb stores in-frame clones only, minus some. The V and J calls and clone size were taken over from that table, and D and trimming were inferred from the DNA. The sample consists of roughly 200,000 clones, 80% to 90% of them appearing once.

The chain couples TRBV2 to TRBJ2-7; TRBD1 might be the D (6 bases). This clonotype was sampled from a human donor with active or convalescent COVID-19. The donor label of this sample is uncertain. The source material was peripheral blood. The chain's CDR3 is CASIEGGYEQYF. The CDR3, as DNA: TGTGCCAGCATAGAAGGGGGCTACGAGCAGTACTTC.